This T cell receptor (beta chain) was captured in a study of T cell changes during pregnancy in multiple sclerosis. This clone was seen once. Data came from immunoSEQ multiplex PCR; TCRdb stores just in-frame clones and leaves some out. The sample shows almost 95,000 clones, approximately 92% of them seen only once. This receptor was taken from a female donor with multiple sclerosis, enrolled in a pregnancy study. The specimen was peripheral blood, collected in the first trimester of pregnancy.

CDR3 bases: TGTGCCAGCAGTTTATTGGCAGGGGTTCGGACAGATACGCAGTATTTT. Its translation is CASSLLAGVRTDTQYF. The gene calls are TRBV28 and TRBJ2-3; the D gene is possibly TRBD1 (6 bases). V was cut by 1 base and J by 3 bases, with 14 bases left in between. Per the germline V gene, CDR1 is MDHEN and CDR2 is SYDVKM. The CDR3 spans 16 residues.